Listed below are T cell receptor beta chains from one sample, sequenced in a study of T-cell memory formation after mild COVID-19. TCRdb redid the calling of the 5' RACE reads with MiXCR, one entry per CDR3 protein. The sample carries about 560,000 distinct CDR3 sequences, less than 25% recorded once. Sequencing was carried out using PBMCs or a T cell subset sorted from them (not recorded which). These receptors all stem from an adult woman who had mild COVID-19 (a few samples of this study predate the infection). Cell type and time point are not known. Both conserved end residues are part of each CDR3. The order of the fields is clone size, D gene, J gene, V gene, CDR3 DNA, CDR3 protein. A D gene is named only where the DNA matches it firmly. Clone size is stated in some rows and not others, as once, few, many or a class when expanded.

>NA|NA|TRBJ1-1|TRBV24-1
TGTGCCACCAGTGAATTTTCGGGCACTGAAGCTTTCTTT
CATSEFSGTEAFF
>NA|NA|TRBJ2-5|TRBV5-1
TGCGCCAGCAGTGGCAACCAAGAGACCCAGTACTTC
CASSGNQETQYF
>NA|TRBD2|TRBJ2-1|TRBV12-3/TRBV12-4
TGTGCCAGCAGGACTAGCGGGAGGGCCCCCCATGAGCAGTTCTTC
CASRTSGRAPHEQFF
>NA|NA|TRBJ1-5|TRBV10-3
TGTGCCATCTCGCCAGGGAATCAGCCCCAGCATTTT
CAISPGNQPQHF
>NA|TRBD1|TRBJ2-7|TRBV29-1
TGCAGCGTCCAAGCAGGACAGGGTACCTACGAGCAGTACTTC
CSVQAGQGTYEQYF
>NA|TRBD1|TRBJ2-7|TRBV3-1
TGTGCCAGCAGCCAGTCTGCAGGGGGCCCCTACGAGCAGTACTTC
CASSQSAGGPYEQYF
>few|TRBD2|TRBJ2-3|TRBV6-6
TGTGCCAGCAGTTACTCGATGGGTCTAGCGGTACCCCCAAGCTGGCCAGATACGCAGTATTTT
CASSYSMGLAVPPSWPDTQYF
>few|NA|TRBJ2-7|TRBV12-3/TRBV12-4
TGTGCCAGCAGTTTGAACCTTTCCTACGAGCAGTACTTC
CASSLNLSYEQYF
>NA|TRBD1|TRBJ2-7|TRBV7-9
TGTGCCAGCAGCTGGGCCGGGACAGCCTACGAGCAGTACTTC
CASSWAGTAYEQYF
>NA|TRBD2|TRBJ2-2|TRBV4-1
TGCGCCAGCAGCCCGACTAGCACGAACACCGGGGAGCTGTTTTTT
CASSPTSTNTGELFF